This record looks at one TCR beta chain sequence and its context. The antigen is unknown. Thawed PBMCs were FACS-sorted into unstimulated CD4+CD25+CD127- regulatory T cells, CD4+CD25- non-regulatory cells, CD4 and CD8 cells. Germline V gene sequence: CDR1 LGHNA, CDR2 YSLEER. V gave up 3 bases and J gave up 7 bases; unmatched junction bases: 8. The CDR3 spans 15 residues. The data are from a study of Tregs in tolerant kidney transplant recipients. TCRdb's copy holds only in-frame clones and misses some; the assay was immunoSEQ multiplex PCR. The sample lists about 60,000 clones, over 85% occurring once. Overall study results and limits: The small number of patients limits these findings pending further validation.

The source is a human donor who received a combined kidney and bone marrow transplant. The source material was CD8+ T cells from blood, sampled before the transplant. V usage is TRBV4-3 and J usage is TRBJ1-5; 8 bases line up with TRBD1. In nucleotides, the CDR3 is TGCGCCAGCAGCCATGACAGGGGATCAGGACAGCCCCAGCATTTT. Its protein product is CASSHDRGSGQPQHF.